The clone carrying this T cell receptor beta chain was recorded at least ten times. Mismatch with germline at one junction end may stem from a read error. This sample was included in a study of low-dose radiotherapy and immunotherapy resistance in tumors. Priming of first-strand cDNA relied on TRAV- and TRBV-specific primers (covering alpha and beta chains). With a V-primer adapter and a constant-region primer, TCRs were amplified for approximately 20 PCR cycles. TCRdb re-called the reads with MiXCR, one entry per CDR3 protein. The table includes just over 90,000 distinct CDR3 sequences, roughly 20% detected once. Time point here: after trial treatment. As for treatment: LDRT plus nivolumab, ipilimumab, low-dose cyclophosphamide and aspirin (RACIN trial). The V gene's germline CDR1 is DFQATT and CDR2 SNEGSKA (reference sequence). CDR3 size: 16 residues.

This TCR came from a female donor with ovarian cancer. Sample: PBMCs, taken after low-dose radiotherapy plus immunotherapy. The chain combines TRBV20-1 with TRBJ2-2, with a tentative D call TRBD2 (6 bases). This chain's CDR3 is CSARNANRGNAGELFF. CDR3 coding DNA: TGCAGTGCTAGAAATGCCAACCGGGGGAACGCCGGGGAGCTGTTTTTT.